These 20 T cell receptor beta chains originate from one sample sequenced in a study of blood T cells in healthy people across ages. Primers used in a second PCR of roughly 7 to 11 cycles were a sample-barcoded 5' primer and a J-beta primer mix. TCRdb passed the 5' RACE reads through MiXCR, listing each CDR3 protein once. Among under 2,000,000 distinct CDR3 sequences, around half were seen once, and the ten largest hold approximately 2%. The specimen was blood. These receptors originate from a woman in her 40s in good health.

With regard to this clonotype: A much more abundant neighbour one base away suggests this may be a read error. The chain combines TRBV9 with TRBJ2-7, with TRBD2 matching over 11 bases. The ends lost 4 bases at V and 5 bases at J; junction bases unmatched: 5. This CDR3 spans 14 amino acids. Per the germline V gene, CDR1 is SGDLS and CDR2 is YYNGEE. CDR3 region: CASSFSGGAHEQYF. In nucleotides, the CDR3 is TGTGCCAGCAGCTTTAGCGGGGGGGCCCACGAGCAGTACTTC.

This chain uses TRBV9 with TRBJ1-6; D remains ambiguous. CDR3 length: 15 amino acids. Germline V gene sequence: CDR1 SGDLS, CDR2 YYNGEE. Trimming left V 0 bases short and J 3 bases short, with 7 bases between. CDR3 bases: TGTGCCAGCAGCGTAGAACCCCGCTATAATTCACCCCTCCACTTT. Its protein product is CASSVEPRYNSPLHF.

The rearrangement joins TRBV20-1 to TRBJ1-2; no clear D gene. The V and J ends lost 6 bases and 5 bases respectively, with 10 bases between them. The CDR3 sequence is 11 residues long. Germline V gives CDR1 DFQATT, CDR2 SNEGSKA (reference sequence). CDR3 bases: TGCAGTGCCAACCCCCCATATGGCTACACCTTC. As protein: CSANPPYGYTF.

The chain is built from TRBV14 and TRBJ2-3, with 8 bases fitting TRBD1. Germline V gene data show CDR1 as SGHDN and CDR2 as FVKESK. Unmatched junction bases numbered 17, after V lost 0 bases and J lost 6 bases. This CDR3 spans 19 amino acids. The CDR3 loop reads CASSQDDPVRQGPEDTQYF. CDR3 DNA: TGTGCCAGCAGCCAAGATGATCCTGTTCGACAGGGGCCCGAGGATACGCAGTATTTT.

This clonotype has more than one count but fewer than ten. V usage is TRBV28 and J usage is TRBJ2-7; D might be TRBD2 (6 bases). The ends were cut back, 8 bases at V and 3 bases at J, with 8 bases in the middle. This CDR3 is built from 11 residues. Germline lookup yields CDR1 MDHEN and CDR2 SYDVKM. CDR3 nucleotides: TGTGCCAGCGGGGGGTACTACGAGCAGTACTTC. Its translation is CASGGYYEQYF.

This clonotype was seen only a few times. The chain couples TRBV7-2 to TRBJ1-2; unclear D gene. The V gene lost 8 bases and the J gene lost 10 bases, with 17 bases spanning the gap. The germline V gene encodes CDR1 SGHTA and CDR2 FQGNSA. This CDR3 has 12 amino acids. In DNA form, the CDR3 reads TGTGCCAGCGTGATTACGTCGCATGACTACACCTTC. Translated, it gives CASVITSHDYTF.

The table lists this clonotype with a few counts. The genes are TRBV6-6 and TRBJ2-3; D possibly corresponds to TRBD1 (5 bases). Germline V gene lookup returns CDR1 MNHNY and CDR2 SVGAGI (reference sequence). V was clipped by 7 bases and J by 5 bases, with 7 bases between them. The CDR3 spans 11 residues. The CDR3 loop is CASTDIDTQYF. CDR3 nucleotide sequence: TGTGCCAGCACGGACATAGATACGCAGTATTTT.

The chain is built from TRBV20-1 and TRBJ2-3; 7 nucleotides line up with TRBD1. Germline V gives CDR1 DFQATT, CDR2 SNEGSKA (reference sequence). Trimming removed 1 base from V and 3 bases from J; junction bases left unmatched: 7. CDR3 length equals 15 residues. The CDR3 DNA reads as TGCAGTGCTAGAGGGGGACAGACTATTACAGATACGCAGTATTTT. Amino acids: CSARGGQTITDTQYF.

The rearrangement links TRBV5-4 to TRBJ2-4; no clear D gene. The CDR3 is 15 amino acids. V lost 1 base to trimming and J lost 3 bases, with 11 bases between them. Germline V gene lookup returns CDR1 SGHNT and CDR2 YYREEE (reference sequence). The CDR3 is CASSLLGIDKNIQYF. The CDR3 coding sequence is TGTGCCAGCAGCTTGTTAGGGATAGACAAAAACATTCAGTACTTC.

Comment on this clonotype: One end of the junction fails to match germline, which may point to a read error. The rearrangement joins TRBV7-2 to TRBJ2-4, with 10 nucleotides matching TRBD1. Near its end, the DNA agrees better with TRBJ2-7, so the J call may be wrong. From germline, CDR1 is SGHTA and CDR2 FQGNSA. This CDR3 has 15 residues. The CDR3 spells CTSILVGQGTYEQYF. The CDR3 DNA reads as TGTACCAGCATCTTAGTGGGACAGGGGACCTACGAGCAGTACTTC.

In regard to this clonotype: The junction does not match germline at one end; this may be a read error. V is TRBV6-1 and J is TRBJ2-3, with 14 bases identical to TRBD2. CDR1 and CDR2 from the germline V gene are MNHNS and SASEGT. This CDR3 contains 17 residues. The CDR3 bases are TGTGACAGCATCGCCCCGGGACTAGCGGGGGCCACAGATACGCAGTATTTT. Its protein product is CDSIAPGLAGATDTQYF.

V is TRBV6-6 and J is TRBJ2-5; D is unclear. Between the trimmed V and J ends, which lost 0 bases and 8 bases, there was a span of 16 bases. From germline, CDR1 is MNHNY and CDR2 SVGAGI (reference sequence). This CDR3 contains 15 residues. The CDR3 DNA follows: TGTGCCAGCAGTTACTCGGCCTGGGCGGATCGAACCCAGTACTTC. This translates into CASSYSAWADRTQYF.

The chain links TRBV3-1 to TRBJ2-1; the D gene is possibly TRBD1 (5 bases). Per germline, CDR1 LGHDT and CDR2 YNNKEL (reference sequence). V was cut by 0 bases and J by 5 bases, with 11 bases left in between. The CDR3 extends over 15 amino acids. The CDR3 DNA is TGTGCCAGCAGCCAAGATCCCAGGGCCCACAATGAGCAGTTCTTC. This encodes CASSQDPRAHNEQFF.

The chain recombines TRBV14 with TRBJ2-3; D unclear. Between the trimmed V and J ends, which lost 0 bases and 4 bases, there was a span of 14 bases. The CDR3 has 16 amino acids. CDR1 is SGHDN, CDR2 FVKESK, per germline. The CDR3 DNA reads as TGTGCCAGCAGCCAAGAGTCCAGAAGAGTTTCAGATACGCAGTATTTT. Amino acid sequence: CASSQESRRVSDTQYF. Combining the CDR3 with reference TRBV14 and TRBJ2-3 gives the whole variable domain EAGVTQFPSHSVIEKGQTVTLRCDPISGHDNLYWYRRVMGKEIKFLLHFVKESKQDESGMPNNRFLAERTGGTYSTLKVQPAELEDSGVYFCASSQESRRVSDTQYFGPGTRLTVL.

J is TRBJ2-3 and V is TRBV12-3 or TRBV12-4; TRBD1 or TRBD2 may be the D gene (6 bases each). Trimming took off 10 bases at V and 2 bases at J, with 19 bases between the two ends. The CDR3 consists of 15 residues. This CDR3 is CATNPWGADTDTQYF. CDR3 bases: TGTGCCACCAACCCCTGGGGGGCCGACACAGATACGCAGTATTTT.

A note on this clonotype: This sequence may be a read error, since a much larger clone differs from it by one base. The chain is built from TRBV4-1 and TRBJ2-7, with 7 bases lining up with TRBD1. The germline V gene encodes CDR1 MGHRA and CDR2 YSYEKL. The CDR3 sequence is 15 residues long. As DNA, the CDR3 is TGCGCCGGCAGCCAAGAAGGGACAGTTTCCTACGAGCAGTACTTC. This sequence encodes CAGSQEGTVSYEQYF.

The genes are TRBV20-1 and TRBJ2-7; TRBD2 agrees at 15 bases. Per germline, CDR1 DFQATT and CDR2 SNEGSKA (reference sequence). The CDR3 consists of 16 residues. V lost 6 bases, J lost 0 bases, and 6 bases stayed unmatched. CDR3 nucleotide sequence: TGCAGTGCGAGGACTAGCGGGGGGGCCAGCTCCTACGAGCAGTACTTC. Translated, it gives CSARTSGGASSYEQYF.

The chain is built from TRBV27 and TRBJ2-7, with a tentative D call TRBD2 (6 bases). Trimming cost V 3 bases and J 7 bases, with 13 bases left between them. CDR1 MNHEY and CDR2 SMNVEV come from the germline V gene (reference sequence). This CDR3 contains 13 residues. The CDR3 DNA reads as TGTGCCAGCAGTTTCCCAGGGCGGGATGAGCAGTACTTC. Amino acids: CASSFPGRDEQYF.

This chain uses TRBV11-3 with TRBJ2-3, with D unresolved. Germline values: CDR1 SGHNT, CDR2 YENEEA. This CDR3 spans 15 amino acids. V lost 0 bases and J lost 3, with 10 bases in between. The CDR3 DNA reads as TGTGCCAGCAGCTTAGACGCATTGCGAACAGATACGCAGTATTTT. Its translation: CASSLDALRTDTQYF.

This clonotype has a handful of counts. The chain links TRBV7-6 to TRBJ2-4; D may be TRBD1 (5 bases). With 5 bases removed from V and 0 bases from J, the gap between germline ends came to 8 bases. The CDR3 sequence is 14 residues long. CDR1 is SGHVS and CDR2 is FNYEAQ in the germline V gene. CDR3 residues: CASSDSLAKNIQYF. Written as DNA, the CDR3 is TGTGCCAGCAGCGACAGCCTAGCCAAAAACATTCAGTACTTC.